This note documents a single T cell receptor (beta chain) sequence. Its antigen has not been determined. Per-nucleotide qualities are absent, and no much larger clonotype sits a single base away. Library generation was performed with the immunoSEQ multiplex PCR assay. The multiplex PCR relied on a mix of 60 forward primers for TCR Vbeta segments and 13 reverse primers for TCR Jbeta segments. Amplification of the CDR3 region of rearranged TCR beta genes was performed with a multiplex PCR assay on genomic DNA. Amplified TCR beta libraries were sequenced as 87-base-pair reads on the Illumina HiSeq System. The authors' analysis ran thus. Across the 666 repertoires, a later analysis counted 60 million to 90 million unique TCR beta chains, roughly 11 million of which were shared by at least two donors. A nearest-neighbor algorithm error-corrected the raw reads and collapsed the reads into unique sequences, merging closely related sequences to remove PCR and sequencing errors. V, D and J gene segments were assigned by aligning CDR3 sequences to IMGT reference sequences. For a sequence to be retained, at least a six-nucleotide match to both a V gene segment and a J gene segment was required. A rearrangement counted as productive if the CDR3 had no stop codons and remained in frame with V and J, and every other rearrangement counted as non-productive. Following IMGT convention, CDR3 was defined as the stretch from the second conserved V-encoded cysteine to the conserved J-encoded phenylalanine. Sequences without an unambiguous match to a single V gene segment were excluded from the earlier analysis of 587 of the donors. An earlier analysis of fewer than 750 of the donors classified V segments as functional when productive rearrangements were above 56.7% and as segregating when the standard deviation between donors was above 5%. To diagnose cytomegalovirus status from the catalog of TCR beta chain sequences, a statistical classification framework was built. A later analysis assigned V and J genes by comparing TCR nucleotide sequences with IMGT/GENE-DB human TR gene sequences. Using the TCRdist pipeline, a later analysis assigned CDR3 sequences along with most-parsimonious VDJ recombination scenarios. In a later analysis, each TCR beta chain was defined by its CDR3 amino acid sequence together with its V-gene family, and reads lacking a unique V-gene family were excluded. A later analysis removed 450 to 600 highly shared, low-generation-probability nucleotide sequences to deal with suspected cross-contamination and a sequencing artifact. A later analysis calculated a clonal expansion index for each public chain from normalized within-repertoire ranks of inferred template counts. In a later analysis, generation probabilities were computed with a VDJ recombination model fitted to out-of-frame rearrangements, and the resulting probabilities were checked against IGoR. Hypergeometric tests were used in a later analysis to score TCR-TCR, TCR-HLA and TCR-CMV co-occurrence, with a repertoire-size bias correction applied to the TCR pairs. False discovery rates were estimated in a later analysis by permuting HLA or CMV assignments 20 times. In a later analysis, co-occurring TCRs were grouped with DBSCAN, and TCRdist sequence similarity was added when clustering was performed within HLA-allele-positive subsets. For co-occurrence clustering, repertoires with fewer than 30,000 or more than 120,000 public chains were excluded, along with roughly five repertoires with anomalous nucleotide sharing. Entries here come from immuneACCESS through TCRdb and include only in-frame sequences with V and J called. Some clones fail to appear in such tables; in the studies checked, an unresolved V gene covers under half of the shortfall, and the cause of the remainder is unknown. The D gene and trimming were derived from the DNA, and the V and J assignments and clone size from that table. The sample contains 150,000 to 200,000 clones, approximately 80% of them found a single time. The ten largest clonotypes hold around 6% of the sample.

These data originate in a study of cytomegalovirus exposure and HLA in healthy donors (dated by TCRdb to about 2017). About the full investigation: According to an earlier analysis of 587 of the donors, roughly 180 million T cells yielded some 110 million unique TCR beta sequences and roughly 280 Gb of sequence data. Roughly 310 gigabases of sequencing data and tens of millions of unique TCR sequences were included in an early release covering about 620 HLA-typed donors. Of the roughly 400 genotyped donors, 65% to 90% fell in the genetic ancestry cluster associated with self-reported Caucasian donors. The study aimed to test whether signatures of past pathogen exposure could be identified by cataloging public T cell receptors. The study used immunosequencing to profile the T cell repertoires of 600 to 850 subjects and linked those repertoires to cytomegalovirus serostatus. In addition to the first cohort of 666 subjects, a separate validation cohort of over 90 different subjects was used. The study combined high-throughput TCR immunosequencing, statistical association of individual TCRs with disease status, and machine learning to predict cytomegalovirus infection status. A later analysis re-analyzed previously published TCR beta repertoires from 500 to 700 donors and added high-resolution HLA genotyping to study TCR occurrence patterns. Rather than using new phenotypic data, the later analysis identified candidate immune exposures from TCR beta sequences and from how often those sequences occurred across donors. In an earlier analysis of 550 to 700 of the donors, high-throughput TCR beta sequencing was used to judge whether each TCR beta V gene segment behaved as functional or pseudogenic. Donor age, sex, ethnicity and CMV serostatus were compiled alongside the repertoire data. A later genetic analysis used genome-wide SNP genotypes for about 65% of the 666 donors, treating that subset as a discovery cohort. Every repertoire in the discovery cohort had been generated on one and the same sequencing platform. Both class I and class II loci were covered by HLA typing, at four-digit resolution. Typing coverage varied by locus: about 629-640 donors for A, B, C, DRB1 and DQB1; more than 500 for DQA1; around 610 for DPA1; about 450 for DPB1. A handful of DR-DQ haplotypes were handled as single units for association and clustering because linkage in the cohort was strong. Among about 400 genotyped donors of the cohort, an average of approximately 240,000 unique TCR beta nucleotide sequences was sequenced per donor, of which roughly 17% were non-productive.

The cohort was made up of 666 healthy bone marrow donors. At the time of sampling, every cohort member was nominally healthy, though immune exposures that went unrecorded were likely present. The donor tested CMV seropositive and was one of the 289 seropositive cohort members. A peripheral blood sample was collected from each donor, and TCR beta sequencing was performed on peripheral blood mononuclear cells. Genomic DNA extraction from the blood cell samples was performed with the Qiagen DNeasy Blood Extraction Kit. The germline V gene (reference sequence) gives CDR1 as LNHDA and CDR2 as SQIVND. V is trimmed back by 1 base and J by 1 base, and the junction contains 4 bases that no gene match accounts for. Spanning cysteine to phenylalanine, the CDR3 consists of 18 amino acids. Solely the CDR3 DNA is kept, with 54 bases framed from the first base. Study-wide conclusions, independent of this receptor: While some public TCRs were present in many individuals, most TCR sequences turned up only very rarely across donors. Presence/absence analyses assumed roughly uniform sequencing depth across donors, an assumption that may not hold. Three of the identified cytomegalovirus-associated TCR beta chains were confirmed in vitro to be specific for cytomegalovirus antigens. A total of fewer than 200 TCR beta chains were listed by the study as associated with cytomegalovirus. Seventeen rarely observed V segments, including chromosome 9 orphons, were excluded from the earlier analysis of several hundred of the donors because counts were too low. Linkage disequilibrium might explain the correlated functional status among segregating V segments, but an unknown experimental factor could not be ruled out. In an earlier analysis of under 600 of the donors, most TCR beta V segments were observed in productive rearrangements about 87% or about 30% of the time, broadly matching IMGT annotations. V-gene and J-gene trimming of TCR beta chains was associated with a missense DCLRE1C variant in a later genetic analysis, and the association was replicated in an independent cohort. A later analysis associated 15,000 to 20,000 TCR beta sequences with specific HLA alleles at a false discovery rate of 0.05. Some IMGT-functional V segments, including TRBV6-2 and TRBV6-3, could not be told apart with the 87-base-pair reads, so those segments were excluded. The sequencing pipeline was judged likely to have produced a cluster of highly shared sequence variants as a technical artifact. The classifier was reported to diagnose cytomegalovirus status with high specificity and sensitivity in both the original cohort and the validation cohort. Because some donors lacked HLA typing at each locus, the association tests relied only on the typed subset. According to the authors, the approach could potentially be generalized to other disease states and immunological phenotypes. Assigning TCR associations to individual alleles was difficult when HLA alleles, especially DR and DQ, strongly co-occurred. A further reported finding was that TCR beta sequences accurately predicted the HLA-A and HLA-B alleles for most subjects in the first cohort. According to a later analysis, parvovirus B19, influenza, CMV and Epstein-Barr virus appeared linked to several top co-occurrence clusters. In a later analysis, the rate of TCR association differed among HLA loci, with DRB1 alleles having the most associated TCRs and HLA-C alleles having the fewest. The only immune exposure information available for the cohort was CMV serostatus. Compared with equally common non-associated chains, HLA-associated TCR beta chains in a later analysis were more clonally expanded and had lower generation probabilities. Most CMV-associated TCR beta chains appeared to be HLA-restricted in a later analysis, and the HLA associations seemed to be driven largely by CMV exposure. In this cohort, only TCR beta chains were sequenced, and detectable features were limited by the absence of alpha or paired-chain data. In a later genetic analysis, fewer N-insertions in productive TCRs were reported among donors in an Asian-associated ancestry cluster than the approximately 670-donor mean.

The sequence came from a young woman in good health and CMV-seropositive. This chain is built from TRBV19 and TRBJ2-6, and TRBD1 aligns with 10 junction nucleotides. The material sequenced was PBMCs. The CDR3 in this case is CASSIGDRGWSGANVLTF. The nucleotides are TGTGCCAGTAGTATAGGGGACAGGGGTTGGTCTGGGGCCAACGTCCTGACTTTC.